The 25 T cell receptor beta chains listed next were all sequenced from one sample in a study of Ad26.COV2.S vaccination and SARS-CoV-2 variants. The protocol was immunoSEQ multiplex PCR, while the TCRdb copy is restricted to in-frame clones and leaves out a portion. Here the sample spans a few hundred thousand clones, 88% being singletons. Treatment indicated: around 19 received Ad26.COV2.S at low or high dose, single or two shots; about 5 received placebo; per-sample allocation not given. The study sampled participants on day 63 after the first vaccine or placebo injection. The starting material was peripheral blood, obtained in a trial of Ad26.COV2.S vaccine versus placebo. Every receptor here comes from a person aged 18-60 years who received the Ad26.COV2.S COVID-19 vaccine or a placebo.

The chain is built from TRBV21-1 and TRBJ1-1; the table's D call TRBD1 went unverified against the DNA. TRBV21-1 is designated a pseudogene. The CDR3 loop spans 19 amino acids. CDR3 amino acids: CASSNPPGQSTPRNTEAFF. The CDR3 nucleotides are TGTGCCAGCAGCAACCCCCCGGGACAGAGTACACCAAGGAACACTGAAGCTTTCTTT.

There are a few counts of this clone. The gene calls are TRBV30 and TRBJ1-6; TRBD1 matches at 11 bases. The CDR3 runs 14 residues. V gave up 3 bases and J gave up 10 bases; unmatched junction bases: 5. CDR1 GTSNPN and CDR2 SVGIG come from the germline V gene (reference sequence). The CDR3 DNA follows: TGTGCCTGGAGCCGGACAGGGGGCGGCTCACCCCTCCACTTT. Amino acid sequence: CAWSRTGGGSPLHF.

The V gene is TRBV9, the J gene TRBJ1-2; TRBD1 aligns across 10 bases. CDR1 and CDR2 (germline): SGDLS, YYNGEE. The CDR3 has 14 amino acids. Trimming cost V 8 bases and J 5 bases; bases outside gene matches: 9. This CDR3 is CASGADRGIYGYTF. CDR3 coding DNA: TGTGCCAGTGGAGCGGACAGGGGGATTTATGGCTACACCTTC.

The chain employs TRBV3-1 (or the pseudogene TRBV3-2) and TRBJ2-2; D not resolved. CDR1 and CDR2 (germline): LGHDT, YNNKEL (reference sequence). The CDR3 spans 18 residues. Trimming removed 3 bases at V and 4 bases at J, with 21 bases between. CDR3 protein: CASSQPKLTQTGTGELFF. The CDR3 DNA reads as TGTGCCAGCAGCCAGCCTAAACTGACGCAGACGGGCACCGGGGAGCTGTTTTTT.

DNA for the CDR3: TGTGCCAGCAGTTCCGACAGGGTCGGGGAGACCCAGTACTTC. It encodes CASSSDRVGETQYF. The chain couples TRBV27 to TRBJ2-5; TRBD1 matches at 7 bases. This CDR3 region has 14 residues. J gave up 5 bases and V 4 bases, and 7 bases lay outside the gene matches. Germline V gives CDR1 MNHEY, CDR2 SMNVEV (reference sequence).

This clone came up once. This chain links TRBV6-5 with TRBJ1-5, with D perhaps matching TRBD1 (5 bases). Germline V gene sequence: CDR1 MNHEY, CDR2 SVGAGI. With 1 base removed from V and 11 bases from J, the gap between germline ends came to 15 bases. This CDR3 has 14 residues. This CDR3 reads CASSYLGPESAQHF. CDR3 coding DNA: TGTGCCAGCAGTTACTTGGGGCCTGAATCAGCCCAGCATTTT.

The chain links TRBV3-1 (or the pseudogene TRBV3-2) to TRBJ2-1, with 15 positions matching TRBD2. The CDR3 sequence is 19 residues long. V dropped 1 base and J dropped 0; count of bases not matched to a gene: 4. Germline-derived CDR1 and CDR2 are LGHDT and YNNKEL (reference sequence). The CDR3 DNA sequence: TGTGCCAGCAGCCAAGTGGGACTAGCGGGGGGAGGCTCCTACAATGAGCAGTTCTTC. Translating gives CASSQVGLAGGGSYNEQFF.

The CDR3 nucleotides read TGTGCCAGCAGTTCACCAGACGGCCAACAAAGTGAGCAGTTCTTC. Translation: CASSSPDGQQSEQFF. The chain links TRBV2 to TRBJ2-1; D not certain. The CDR3 is 15 residues long. CDR1 is SNHLY, CDR2 FYNNEI, per germline. Trimming took off 5 bases at V and 9 bases at J, with 20 bases between the two ends.

This clone was picked up one time. The J gene is TRBJ1-2, the V gene TRBV7-9, with 10 bases matching TRBD1. Looked up from germline, CDR1 is SEHNR and CDR2 is FQNEAQ (reference sequence). CDR3 length equals 14 residues. Germline trimming cut 5 bases from V and 3 bases from J; bases unmatched to any gene: 3. CDR3 residues: CASSRQGADYGYTF. CDR3 in DNA: TGTGCCAGCAGCCGACAGGGGGCCGACTATGGCTACACCTTC.

The chain is built from TRBV6-5 and TRBJ2-7, with TRBD1 as a possible D gene (6 bases). The CDR3 has 12 amino acids. V was cut by 8 bases and J by 2 bases, with 10 bases left in between. Germline values: CDR1 MNHEY, CDR2 SVGAGI. The CDR3 region is CASGQLAYEQYF. For the CDR3, the DNA is TGTGCCAGCGGACAGCTCGCCTACGAGCAGTACTTC.

This sequence joins TRBV2 and TRBJ1-5, with a weak D call TRBD1 (5 bases). The V gene lost 3 bases and the J gene lost 0 bases, with 15 bases spanning the gap. The length of the CDR3 is 17 residues. Germline V gives CDR1 SNHLY, CDR2 FYNNEI. This chain's CDR3 is CASSEGPQAYSNQPQHF. In DNA, the CDR3 is TGTGCCAGCAGTGAGGGGCCGCAGGCTTATAGCAATCAGCCCCAGCATTTT.

The chain links TRBV19 to TRBJ2-6; D remains unclear. The CDR3 is 16 amino acids. Trimming removed 9 bases from V and 4 bases from J, with 19 bases in between. Germline V gives CDR1 LNHDA, CDR2 SQIVND (reference sequence). CDR3 amino acids: CASPQFSLSGANVLTF. CDR3 nucleotide sequence: TGTGCCAGCCCCCAATTTTCCCTTTCCGGGGCCAACGTCCTGACTTTC.

The chain uses TRBV10-2 and TRBJ2-4, with D possibly being TRBD2 (7 bases). V was cut by 8 bases and J by 1 base, with 12 bases left in between. Per germline, CDR1 WSHSY and CDR2 SAAADI. The CDR3 spans 14 residues. CDR3 coding DNA: TGCGCCAGCGGTCGGGGGGCGGCCAAAAACATTCAGTACTTC. Protein product: CASGRGAAKNIQYF.

The J gene is TRBJ2-7, the V gene TRBV7-9, with D possibly matching TRBD1 (5 bases). V lost 2 bases to trimming and J lost 5 bases, with 10 bases between them. Looked up from germline, CDR1 is SEHNR and CDR2 is FQNEAQ (reference sequence). The CDR3 contains 13 residues. The DNA for the CDR3 is TGTGCCAGCAGCTTATTTAGGGGTGACGAGCAGTACTTC. Translated, it gives CASSLFRGDEQYF.

V usage is TRBV4-1 and J usage is TRBJ2-2, with 9 bases aligning to TRBD1. The germline gives CDR1 MGHRA, CDR2 YSYEKL. V lost 2 bases, J lost 3 bases, and 10 bases stayed unmatched. The CDR3 is 18 amino acids. CDR3 loop: CASSQKPGTGLDTGELFF. The CDR3 coding sequence is TGCGCCAGCAGCCAAAAACCCGGGACAGGGTTGGACACCGGGGAGCTGTTTTTT.

This chain links TRBV5-6 with TRBJ1-1, with D perhaps matching TRBD1 (5 bases). The CDR3 sequence is 14 residues long. The V end was cut by 4 bases, the J end by 5 bases, with 15 bases between. CDR1 and CDR2 (germline): SGHDT, YYEEEE. The CDR3 sequence is CASSRIQGFTEAFF. The CDR3 region has the DNA TGTGCCAGCAGCAGAATCCAGGGTTTTACTGAAGCTTTCTTT.

This clone was counted only a few times. The V call is TRBV5-5, the J call TRBJ1-1; D unresolved. This CDR3 contains 13 residues. From germline, CDR1 is SGHKS and CDR2 YYEKEE (reference sequence). Trimming pared 1 base from V and 3 bases from J, leaving 7 bases between. Here the CDR3 DNA reads TGTGCCAGCAGCTTGAGCCGTGACACTGAAGCTTTCTTT. It codes for CASSLSRDTEAFF.

The gene calls are TRBV18 and TRBJ2-2, with D possibly being TRBD1 (6 bases). Trimming pared 3 bases from V and 3 bases from J, leaving 17 bases between. The germline gives CDR1 KGHSH, CDR2 LQKENI. This CDR3 is 17 amino acids long. CDR3 sequence reads: CASSPSAGQTDTGELFF. DNA for the CDR3: TGTGCCAGCTCACCCAGCGCCGGACAGACAGACACCGGGGAGCTGTTTTTT.

The table lists this clone with a count of one. The J gene is TRBJ1-5, the V gene TRBV6-5, with no clear D. The CDR3 is 15 amino acids. The ends were cut back, 6 bases at V and 2 bases at J, with 14 bases in the middle. Germline V lookup: CDR1 MNHEY, CDR2 SVGAGI. The CDR3 bases are TGTGCCAGCAGATACACATCAGCCGGCAATCAGCCCCAGCATTTT. Its translation: CASRYTSAGNQPQHF.

The J gene is TRBJ2-7, the V gene TRBV19; a possible D gene is TRBD2 (6 bases). Germline V gives CDR1 LNHDA, CDR2 SQIVND (reference sequence). CDR3 size: 16 residues. Deletions cut 1 base from V and 5 bases from J, with 18 bases between. CDR3: CASSIGGTQNGHEQYF. As DNA, the CDR3 is TGTGCCAGTAGTATAGGCGGGACTCAAAACGGGCACGAGCAGTACTTC.

CDR3 sequence reads: CASRGSRGRETQYF. The CDR3 nucleotides read TGTGCCAGCAGGGGGTCCCGTGGAAGAGAGACCCAGTACTTC. This chain uses TRBV2 with TRBJ2-5; D gene unclear. Germline CDR1 is SNHLY and CDR2 is FYNNEI. This CDR3 spans 14 amino acids. Trimming removed 6 bases at V and 4 bases at J, with 15 bases between.

The V call is TRBV5-6, the J call TRBJ2-5, with 7 bases aligning to TRBD2. Trimming took 0 bases from V and 4 from J; bases not matched to a gene: 6. This CDR3 has 15 residues. The germline gives CDR1 SGHDT, CDR2 YYEEEE. CDR3 DNA: TGTGCCAGCAGCTTGGGCGGGGGACGGCGAGAGACCCAGTACTTC. This sequence encodes CASSLGGGRRETQYF.

The rearrangement joins TRBV7-9 to TRBJ2-1, with D unresolved. This CDR3 is built from 15 residues. V lost 2 bases and J lost 0, with 8 bases in between. From germline, CDR1 is SEHNR and CDR2 FQNEAQ (reference sequence). CDR3 DNA sequence: TGTGCCAGCAGCTTAAGCCGGCCCTCCTACAATGAGCAGTTCTTC. It is translated as CASSLSRPSYNEQFF.

With regard to this clone: Other DNA sequences within the sample encode an identical CDR3. The V call is TRBV5-1, the J call TRBJ2-2; 9 nucleotides match TRBD1. Germline V gene data show CDR1 as SGHRS and CDR2 as YFSETQ. V lost 4 bases to trimming and J lost 5 bases; unmatched junction nucleotides: 6. This CDR3 region has 15 residues. CDR3 protein: CASSLRQGDTGELFF. The CDR3 coding sequence is TGCGCCAGCAGCCTTAGACAGGGGGATACCGGGGAGCTGTTTTTT.

The V and J genes are TRBV5-1 and TRBJ2-7, with D possibly being TRBD1 or TRBD2 (5 bases each). The V end lost 6 bases, the J end lost 4 bases, and 20 bases lay between the germline ends. The CDR3 has 15 amino acids. Germline loops: CDR1 SGHRS, CDR2 YFSETQ. The CDR3 coding sequence is TGCGCCAGCACTACTTCCGGAGGCAGGGCGTACGAGCAGTACTTC. Translated, it gives CASTTSGGRAYEQYF.